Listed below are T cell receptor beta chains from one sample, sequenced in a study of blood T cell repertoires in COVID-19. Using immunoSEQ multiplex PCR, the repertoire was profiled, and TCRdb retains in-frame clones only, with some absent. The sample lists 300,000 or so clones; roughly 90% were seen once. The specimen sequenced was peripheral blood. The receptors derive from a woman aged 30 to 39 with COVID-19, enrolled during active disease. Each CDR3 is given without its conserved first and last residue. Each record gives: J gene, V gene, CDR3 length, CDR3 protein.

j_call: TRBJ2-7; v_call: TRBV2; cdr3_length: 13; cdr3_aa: ASRPFGGFDYEQY
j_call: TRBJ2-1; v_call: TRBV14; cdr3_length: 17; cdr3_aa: ASSQDRASGSGMGNEQF
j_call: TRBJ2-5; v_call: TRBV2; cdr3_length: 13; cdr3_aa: ASSELAGAGETQY
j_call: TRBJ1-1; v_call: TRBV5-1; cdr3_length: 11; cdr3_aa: ASSLGDDTEAF
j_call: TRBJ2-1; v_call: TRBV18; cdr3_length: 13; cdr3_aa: ASSSGLAGDDEQF
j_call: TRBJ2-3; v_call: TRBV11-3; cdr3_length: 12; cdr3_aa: ASSLSLSTDTQY
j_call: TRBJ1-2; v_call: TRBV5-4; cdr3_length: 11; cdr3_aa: ASSFDSSYGYT
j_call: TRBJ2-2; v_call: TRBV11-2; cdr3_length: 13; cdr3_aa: ASSSGLAGAGELF
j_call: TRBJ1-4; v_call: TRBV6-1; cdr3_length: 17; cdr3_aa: ASSAPGQGDEATNEKLF
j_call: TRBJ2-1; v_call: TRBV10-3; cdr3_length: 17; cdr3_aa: AISESPLAGGSAYNEQF
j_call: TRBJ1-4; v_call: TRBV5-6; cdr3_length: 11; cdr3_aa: ASSSRAHEKLF
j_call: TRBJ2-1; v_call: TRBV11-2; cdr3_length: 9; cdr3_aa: ASRASFEQF
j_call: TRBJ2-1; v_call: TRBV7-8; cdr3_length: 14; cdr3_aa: ASRLASGVLYNEQF
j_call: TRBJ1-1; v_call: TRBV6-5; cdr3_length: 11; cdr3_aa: ASSRRVETEAF
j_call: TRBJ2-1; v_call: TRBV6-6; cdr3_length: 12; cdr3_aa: ASQNRGLYNEQF
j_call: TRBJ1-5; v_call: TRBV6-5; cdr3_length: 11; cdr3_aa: ASSLYQGQPQH
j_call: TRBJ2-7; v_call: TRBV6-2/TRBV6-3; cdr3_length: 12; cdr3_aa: ASSHSGFSYEQY
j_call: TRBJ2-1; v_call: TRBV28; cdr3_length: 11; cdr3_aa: ASSTPAYNEQF
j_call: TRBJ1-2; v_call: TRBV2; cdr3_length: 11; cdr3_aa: ASRRQGASGYT
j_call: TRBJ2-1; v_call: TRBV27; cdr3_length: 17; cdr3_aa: ASSLRATNRVLAPNEQF
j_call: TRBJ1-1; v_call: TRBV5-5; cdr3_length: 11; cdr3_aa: ASTAGRNTEAF
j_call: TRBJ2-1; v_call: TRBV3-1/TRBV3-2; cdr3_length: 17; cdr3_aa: ASSQVLGTSGSTEDEQF
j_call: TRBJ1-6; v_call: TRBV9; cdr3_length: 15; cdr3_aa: ASSMGQGRVGNSPLH
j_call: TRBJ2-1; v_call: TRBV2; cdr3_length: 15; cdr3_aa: ASRIRDRPTSYNEQF
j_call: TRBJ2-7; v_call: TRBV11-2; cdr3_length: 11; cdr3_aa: ASSPRSSYEQY
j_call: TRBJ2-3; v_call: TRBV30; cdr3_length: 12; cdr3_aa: AWRSAGRTDTQY
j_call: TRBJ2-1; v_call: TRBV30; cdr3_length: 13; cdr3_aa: AWNLRTSGSNEQF
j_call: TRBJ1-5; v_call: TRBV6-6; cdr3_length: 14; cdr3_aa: ASSYFEDSSNQPQH
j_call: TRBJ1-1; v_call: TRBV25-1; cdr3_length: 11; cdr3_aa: ASSDQSWTRAF
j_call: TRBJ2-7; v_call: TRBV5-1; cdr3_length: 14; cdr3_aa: ASSLGYSSGSYEQY
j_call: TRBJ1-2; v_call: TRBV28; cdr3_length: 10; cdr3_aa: ASSSQGNGYT
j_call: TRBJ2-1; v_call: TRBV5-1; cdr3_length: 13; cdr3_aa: ASSSATGTYNEQF